This T cell receptor (beta chain) was obtained from a study of spatial heterogeneity in lung cancer. Study-level points and caveats: Tumoral mutation counts were tracked by counts of expanded intratumoral alpha and beta TCRs.

MiXCR was run by TCRdb on the 5' RACE reads, yielding one entry per CDR3 protein. Among around 7,500 distinct CDR3 sequences listed, under 15% were seen once. Trimming removed 5 bases at V and 16 bases at J, with 18 bases between. The CDR3 has 13 residues. CDR1 is SGHTA, CDR2 FQGNSA, per germline. Described time point: sample taken at primary tumor resection. The donor population consisted of some 70 patients with untreated, early-stage non-small cell lung cancer. A note on this clonotype: What it binds is not known. This beta chain is an unintended read in a library built for alpha chains; its size means little.

The TCR was taken from a male donor with early-stage non-small cell lung cancer. V usage is TRBV7-2 and J usage is TRBJ1-6, with no clear D. This material consisted of lung tumor tissue, taken at surgery. This CDR3 reads CASSQDPDDPLHF. CDR3 DNA: TGTGCCAGCAGCCAAGACCCAGACGACCCGCTCCACTTT.